One and the same sample provided the 15 T cell receptor beta chains below, sequenced in a study of T-cell memory formation after mild COVID-19. TCRdb ran MiXCR on the 5' RACE reads and lists one entry per CDR3 protein. There are 300,000 or so distinct CDR3 sequences in the sample; less than 20% occur only once, and approximately 23% lies in the top ten. The sequenced sample was PBMCs or a T cell subset sorted from them (not recorded which). The receptors derive from a man between 18 and 29 years old who had mild COVID-19 (a few samples of this study predate the infection). Cell type and time point are not known.

This rearrangement joins TRBV6-5 to TRBJ2-3, with 8 bases that match TRBD2. CDR3 length equals 16 residues. V gave up 0 bases and J gave up 2 bases; unmatched junction bases: 4. Germline V gene sequence: CDR1 MNHEY, CDR2 SVGAGI. CDR3 coding DNA: TGTGCCAGCAGTTACTCGCGGGGGGCCCTCACAGATACGCAGTATTTT. Translated, it gives CASSYSRGALTDTQYF.

The chain joins TRBV29-1 to TRBJ2-1; 13 positions agree with TRBD2. Germline-derived CDR1 and CDR2 are SQVTM and ANQGSEA. V was pared by 1 base and J by 9 bases, with 9 bases of the junction left unmatched. The CDR3 extends over 16 amino acids. The CDR3 is CSVEGTSGGPWGEQFF. In DNA form, the CDR3 reads TGCAGCGTTGAAGGGACTAGCGGGGGCCCATGGGGTGAGCAGTTCTTC.

The CDR3 spells CASSQGPRATEAFF. The DNA for the CDR3 is TGCGCCAGCAGCCAAGGGCCCAGGGCCACTGAAGCTTTCTTT. This sequence joins TRBV4-3 and TRBJ1-1; weak D call: TRBD1 (5 bases). V lost 1 base and J lost 4, with 10 bases in between. There are 14 residues in the CDR3. Germline CDR1 is LGHNA and CDR2 is YSLEER.

Concerning this clonotype: The CDR3 ends on some other residue instead of the conserved phenylalanine or tryptophan, so this is likely a read error. The gene calls are TRBV5-1 and TRBJ2-6; D may be TRBD1 or TRBD2 (5 bases each). The V and J ends lost 1 base and 2 bases respectively, with 13 bases between them. This CDR3 contains 17 residues. CDR1 and CDR2 (germline): SGHRS, YFSETQ. The chain's CDR3 is CASSLRRVGAGANVLTL. DNA of the CDR3: TGCGCCAGCAGCTTGCGCAGGGTGGGAGCTGGGGCCAACGTCCTGACTCTC.

V and J are TRBV4-1 and TRBJ1-4; D is possibly TRBD1 (6 bases). CDR3 size: 15 residues. V was pared by 4 bases and J by 7 bases, with 16 bases between. Germline V gene sequence: CDR1 MGHRA, CDR2 YSYEKL. CDR3 DNA: TGCGCCAGCAGCCTCGTAGGGGGGGCGGGTGAAAAACTGTTTTTT. Translating it yields CASSLVGGAGEKLFF.

This clonotype was counted a few times. This rearrangement joins TRBV4-3 to TRBJ2-5; no clear D. The ends were cut back, 1 base at V and 4 bases at J, with 19 bases in the middle. The CDR3 spans 17 residues. Per the germline V gene, CDR1 is LGHNA and CDR2 is YSLEER. CDR3 sequence (DNA): TGCGCCAGCAGCCAAGGTCTAGGGAAGGGTACTGGAGAGACCCAGTACTTC. As protein: CASSQGLGKGTGETQYF.

This clonotype was counted between two and nine times. This rearrangement joins TRBV12-3 or TRBV12-4 to TRBJ2-2, with D possibly being TRBD1 or TRBD2 (6 bases each). Trimming pared 7 bases from V and 7 bases from J, leaving 13 bases between. The CDR3 is 13 amino acids. The CDR3 spells CASKPGAVGELFF. DNA of the CDR3: TGTGCCAGCAAGCCGGGGGCCGTCGGGGAGCTGTTTTTT.

This sequence joins TRBV9 and TRBJ1-1, with D possibly matching TRBD1 (5 bases). The CDR3 has 14 residues. The V end was cut by 4 bases, the J end by 3 bases, with 13 bases between. Per germline, CDR1 SGDLS and CDR2 YYNGEE. The CDR3 coding sequence is TGTGCCAGCAGCCCAACAGGAGTGGACACTGAAGCTTTCTTT. Protein: CASSPTGVDTEAFF.

The chain is built from TRBV7-2 and TRBJ2-3; 7 nucleotides agree with TRBD2. The CDR3 consists of 15 residues. CDR1 and CDR2 from the germline V gene are SGHTA and FQGNSA. The V and J ends lost 4 bases and 4 bases, in that order; junction bases with no gene match: 8. CDR3 protein: CASSSWERGSDTQYF. CDR3 coding DNA: TGTGCCAGCAGCTCCTGGGAGCGGGGTTCAGATACGCAGTATTTT.

Only a few counts were recorded for this clonotype. The chain joins TRBV10-3 to TRBJ1-5; D is unresolved. This CDR3 is 14 amino acids long. Germline assignment: CDR1 ENHRY and CDR2 SYGVKD. Between the trimmed V and J ends, which lost 4 bases and 7 bases, there was a span of 14 bases. CDR3 in amino acids: CAISVVGSEQPQHF. Written as DNA, the CDR3 is TGTGCCATCAGTGTGGTTGGGTCCGAACAGCCCCAGCATTTT.

This clonotype was seen more than once but under ten times. V usage is TRBV7-8 and J usage is TRBJ2-7; 10 bases are a match to TRBD1. Germline trimming cut 3 bases from V and 5 bases from J; bases unmatched to any gene: 4. The CDR3 covers 14 residues. CDR1 and CDR2 (germline): SGHVS, FQNEAQ. The CDR3 DNA reads as TGTGCCAGCAGCTTCCTAGGACAGGGGGACGAGCAGTACTTC. This encodes CASSFLGQGDEQYF.

This clonotype was found a few times. This chain joins TRBV7-2 and TRBJ2-3, with D unclear. V dropped 1 base and J dropped 2 bases, with 7 bases sitting between them. CDR3 length: 14 residues. CDR1 and CDR2 from the germline V gene are SGHTA and FQGNSA. The chain's CDR3 is CASSLVAFTDTQYF. CDR3 DNA sequence: TGTGCCAGCAGCTTAGTGGCCTTCACAGATACGCAGTATTTT.

DNA for the CDR3: TGTGCCAGCAGACAGCGAAGACCAACCTACGAGCAGTACGTC. It yields the protein CASRQRRPTYEQYV. The chain couples TRBV6-2 or TRBV6-3 to TRBJ2-7; D is ambiguous. This CDR3 comprises 14 residues. Germline V CDR1 and CDR2: MNHEY, SVGEGT. V lost 6 bases to trimming and J lost 2 bases, with 14 bases between them.

This clonotype has only a few counts. The V and J genes are TRBV6-1 and TRBJ2-7; D gene unclear. The CDR3 spans 14 residues. Trimming removed 6 bases at V and 7 bases at J, with 19 bases between. Germline V gene lookup returns CDR1 MNHNS and CDR2 SASEGT. Here the CDR3 reads CASRAPTTLREQYV. CDR3 coding DNA: TGTGCCAGCAGGGCCCCCACCACCCTCCGGGAGCAGTACGTC.

This clonotype was seen a handful of times. The V gene is TRBV30, the J gene TRBJ2-6; D possibly corresponds to TRBD2 (5 bases). The CDR3 is made up of 16 amino acids. CDR1 and CDR2 (germline): GTSNPN, SVGIG (reference sequence). The germline V and J ends were trimmed by 2 bases and 4 bases, with 15 bases remaining between them. The CDR3 loop reads CAWSPGAGLGANVLTF. Written as DNA, the CDR3 is TGTGCCTGGAGTCCGGGCGCGGGCCTGGGGGCCAACGTCCTGACTTTC. Together with reference TRBV30 and TRBJ2-6, the CDR3 gives the full variable domain: SQTIHQWPATLVQPVGSPLSLECTVEGTSNPNLYWYRQAAGRGLQLLFYSVGIGQISSEVPQNLSASRPQDRQFILSSKKLLLSDSGFYLCAWSPGAGLGANVLTFGAGSRLTVL.